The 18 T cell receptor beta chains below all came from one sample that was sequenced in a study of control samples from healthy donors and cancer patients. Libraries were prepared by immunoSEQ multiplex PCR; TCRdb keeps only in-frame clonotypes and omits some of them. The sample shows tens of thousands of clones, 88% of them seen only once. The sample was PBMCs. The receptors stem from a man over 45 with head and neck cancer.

In nucleotides, the CDR3 is TGTGCCAGCAGCTTATGGACAGTACAAGAGACCCAGTACTTC. Protein: CASSLWTVQETQYF. V usage is TRBV7-9 and J usage is TRBJ2-5; a weak D match, TRBD1 (6 bases). This CDR3 has 14 residues. Germline values: CDR1 SEHNR, CDR2 FQNEAQ (reference sequence). V was trimmed by 2 bases and J by 2 bases, leaving 9 bases between them.

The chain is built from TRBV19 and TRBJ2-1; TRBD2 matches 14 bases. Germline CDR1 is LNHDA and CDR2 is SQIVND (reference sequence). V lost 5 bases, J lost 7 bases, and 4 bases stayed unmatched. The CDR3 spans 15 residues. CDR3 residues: CASSLTSGGVNEQFF. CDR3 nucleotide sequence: TGTGCCAGTAGTTTGACTAGCGGGGGGGTAAATGAGCAGTTCTTC. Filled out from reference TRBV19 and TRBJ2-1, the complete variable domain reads DGGITQSPKYLFRKEGQNVTLSCEQNLNHDAMYWYRQDPGQGLRLIYYSQIVNDFQKGDIAEGYSVSREKKESFPLTVTSAQKNPTAFYLCASSLTSGGVNEQFFGPGTRLTVL.

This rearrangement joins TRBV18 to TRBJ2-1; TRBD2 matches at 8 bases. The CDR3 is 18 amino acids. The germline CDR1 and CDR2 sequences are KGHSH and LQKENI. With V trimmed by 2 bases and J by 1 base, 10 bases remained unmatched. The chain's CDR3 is CASSPVPGGPGSYNEQFF. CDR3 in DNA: TGTGCCAGCTCACCAGTTCCGGGAGGGCCGGGGTCCTACAATGAGCAGTTCTTC.

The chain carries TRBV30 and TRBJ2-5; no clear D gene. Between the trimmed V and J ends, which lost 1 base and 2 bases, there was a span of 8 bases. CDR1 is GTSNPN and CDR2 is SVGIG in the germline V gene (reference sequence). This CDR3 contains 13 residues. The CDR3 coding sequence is TGTGCCTGGAGTGAGAAGAATCAAGAGACCCAGTACTTC. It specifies CAWSEKNQETQYF.

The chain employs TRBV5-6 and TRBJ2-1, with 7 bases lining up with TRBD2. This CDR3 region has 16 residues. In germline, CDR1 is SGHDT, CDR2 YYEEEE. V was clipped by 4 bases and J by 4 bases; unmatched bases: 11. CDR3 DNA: TGTGCCAGCAGCCGGGCCCCGCTTAGCGGGTACAATGAGCAGTTCTTC. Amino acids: CASSRAPLSGYNEQFF. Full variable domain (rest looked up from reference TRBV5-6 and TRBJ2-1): DAGVTQSPTHLIKTRGQQVTLRCSPKSGHDTVSWYQQALGQGPQFIFQYYEEEERQRGNFPDRFSGHQFPNYSSELNVNALLLGDSALYLCASSRAPLSGYNEQFFGPGTRLTVL.

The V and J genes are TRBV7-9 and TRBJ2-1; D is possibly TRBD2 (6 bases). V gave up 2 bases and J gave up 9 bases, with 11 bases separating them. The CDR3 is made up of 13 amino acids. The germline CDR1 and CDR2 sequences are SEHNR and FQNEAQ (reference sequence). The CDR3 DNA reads TGTGCCAGCAGCTTATGGAGGGTTCCTGAGCAGTTCTTC. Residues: CASSLWRVPEQFF.

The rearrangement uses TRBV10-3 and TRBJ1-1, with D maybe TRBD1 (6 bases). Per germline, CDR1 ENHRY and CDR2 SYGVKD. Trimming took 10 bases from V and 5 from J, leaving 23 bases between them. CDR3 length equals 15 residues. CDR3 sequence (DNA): TGTGCCAATTCCAAGAGCGGGGGCCTGGGGACTGAAGCTTTCTTT. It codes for CANSKSGGLGTEAFF.

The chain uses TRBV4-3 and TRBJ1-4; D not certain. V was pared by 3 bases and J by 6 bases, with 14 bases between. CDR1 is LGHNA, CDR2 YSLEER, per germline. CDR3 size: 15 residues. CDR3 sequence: CASSQDVEADEKLFF. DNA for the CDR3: TGCGCCAGCAGCCAGGACGTGGAAGCCGATGAAAAACTGTTTTTT.

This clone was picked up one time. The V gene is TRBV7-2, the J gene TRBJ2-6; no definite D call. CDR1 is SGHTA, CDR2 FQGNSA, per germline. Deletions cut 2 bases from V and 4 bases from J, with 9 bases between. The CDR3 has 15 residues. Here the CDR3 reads CASSLWGNGANVLTF. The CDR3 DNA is TGTGCCAGCAGCTTATGGGGTAACGGGGCCAACGTCCTGACTTTC.

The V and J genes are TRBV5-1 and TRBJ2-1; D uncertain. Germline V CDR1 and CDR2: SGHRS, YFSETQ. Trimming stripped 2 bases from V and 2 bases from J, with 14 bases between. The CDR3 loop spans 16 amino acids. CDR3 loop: CASSLGSTNPYNEQFF. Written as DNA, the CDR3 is TGCGCCAGCAGCTTAGGATCCACTAACCCCTACAATGAGCAGTTCTTC.

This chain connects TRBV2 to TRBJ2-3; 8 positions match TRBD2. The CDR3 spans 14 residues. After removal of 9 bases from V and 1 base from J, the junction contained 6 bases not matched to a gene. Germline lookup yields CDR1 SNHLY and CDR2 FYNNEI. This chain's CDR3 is CARGGLARTDTQYF. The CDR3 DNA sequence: TGTGCCAGAGGAGGACTAGCTCGCACAGATACGCAGTATTTT. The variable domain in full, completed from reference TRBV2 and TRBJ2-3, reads EPEVTQTPSHQVTQMGQEVILRCVPISNHLYFYWYRQILGQKVEFLVSFYNNEISEKSEIFDDQFSVERPDGSNFTLKIRSTKLEDSAMYFCARGGLARTDTQYFGPGTRLTVL.

The CDR3 protein is CASSIGGLVGGELFF. CDR3 DNA: TGTGCCAGTAGTATAGGTGGGCTAGTCGGCGGGGAGCTGTTTTTT. The chain is built from TRBV19 and TRBJ2-2; no firm D call. The ends were cut back, 1 base at V and 7 bases at J, with 13 bases in the middle. Germline CDR1 LNHDA, CDR2 SQIVND (reference sequence). The CDR3 runs to 15 residues.

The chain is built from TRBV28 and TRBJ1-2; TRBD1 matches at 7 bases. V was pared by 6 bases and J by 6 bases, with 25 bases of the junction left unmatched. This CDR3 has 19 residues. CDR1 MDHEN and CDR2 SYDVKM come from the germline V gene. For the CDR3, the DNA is TGTGCCAGCAGCCCCTTGACAGGGATCCTATCACACCACACGCATGGCTACACCTTC. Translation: CASSPLTGILSHHTHGYTF.

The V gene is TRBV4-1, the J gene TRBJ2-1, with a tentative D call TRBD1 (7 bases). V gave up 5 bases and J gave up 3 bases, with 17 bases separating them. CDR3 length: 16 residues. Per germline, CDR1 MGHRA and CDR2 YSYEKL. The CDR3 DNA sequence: TGCGCCAGCAGCACCTCACGCGGGACAGACTACAATGAGCAGTTCTTC. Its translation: CASSTSRGTDYNEQFF.

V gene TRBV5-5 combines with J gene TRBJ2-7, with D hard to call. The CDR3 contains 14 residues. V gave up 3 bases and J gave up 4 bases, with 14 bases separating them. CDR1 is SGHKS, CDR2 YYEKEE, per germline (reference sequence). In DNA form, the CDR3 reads TGTGCCAGCAGCTCCCCAAGGGTGGGGTACGAGCAGTACTTC. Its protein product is CASSSPRVGYEQYF.

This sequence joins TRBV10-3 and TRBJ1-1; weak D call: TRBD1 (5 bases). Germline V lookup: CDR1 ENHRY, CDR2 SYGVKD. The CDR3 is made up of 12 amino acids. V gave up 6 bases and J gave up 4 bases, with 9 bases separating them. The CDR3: CAISREGTEAFF. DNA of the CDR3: TGTGCCATCAGCAGGGAAGGCACTGAAGCTTTCTTT.

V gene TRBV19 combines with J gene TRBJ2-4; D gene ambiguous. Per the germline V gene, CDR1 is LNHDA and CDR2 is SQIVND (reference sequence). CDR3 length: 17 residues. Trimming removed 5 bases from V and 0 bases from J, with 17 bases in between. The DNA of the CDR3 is TGTGCCAGTAGTTCACGACGAAAACAGCTAGCCAAAAACATTCAGTACTTC. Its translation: CASSSRRKQLAKNIQYF.

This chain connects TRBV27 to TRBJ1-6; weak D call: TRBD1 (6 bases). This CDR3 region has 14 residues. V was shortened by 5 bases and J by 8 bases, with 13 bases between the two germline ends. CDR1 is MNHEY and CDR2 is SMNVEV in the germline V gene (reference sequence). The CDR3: CASSRGTPDSPLHF. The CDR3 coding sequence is TGTGCCAGCAGTCGCGGGACACCCGATTCACCCCTCCACTTT.